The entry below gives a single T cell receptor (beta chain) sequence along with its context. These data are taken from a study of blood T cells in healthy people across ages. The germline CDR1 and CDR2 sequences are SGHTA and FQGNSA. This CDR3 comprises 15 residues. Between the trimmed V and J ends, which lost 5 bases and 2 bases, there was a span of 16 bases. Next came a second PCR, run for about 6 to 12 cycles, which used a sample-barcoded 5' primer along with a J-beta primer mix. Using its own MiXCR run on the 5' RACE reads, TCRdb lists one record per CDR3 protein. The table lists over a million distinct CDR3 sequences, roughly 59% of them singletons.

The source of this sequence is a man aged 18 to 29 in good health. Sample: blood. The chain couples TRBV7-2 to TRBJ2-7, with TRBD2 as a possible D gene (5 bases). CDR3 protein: CASSARTSDTYEQYF. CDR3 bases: TGTGCCAGCAGCGCACGGACTTCAGATACCTACGAGCAGTACTTC.